These 27 T cell receptor beta chains were sequenced from one sample in a study of T cell clusters in autoimmune cytopenias. Some 38,000 genome equivalents of blood DNA were amplified for TRB. Multiplex touch-down PCR amplified TRB using TRB-A and TRB-B pools in one tube. TCRdb re-called the multiplex PCR reads; one entry per CDR3 protein, DNA not given. This sample's table reports more than 3,000 distinct CDR3 sequences. Input material: peripheral blood. The receptors originated from a human donor with an autoimmune cytopenia, with autoimmune hepatitis or in good health (not recorded which).

The rearrangement uses TRBV30 and TRBJ1-1; the D call of TRBD1 rests on TCRdb alone, since no DNA is present to check it. Germline loops: CDR1 GTSNPN, CDR2 SVGIG (reference sequence). The CDR3 is 19 amino acids. The CDR3 region is CAWRGGLGTGGSRNTEAFF.

V gene TRBV5-6 combines with J gene TRBJ2-1. This CDR3 comprises 11 residues. CDR1 SGHDT and CDR2 YYEEEE come from the germline V gene. The CDR3 is CASSLEDEQFF.

This chain links TRBV6-5 with TRBJ2-1; the TRBD2 assignment by TCRdb is unverifiable without DNA. Looked up from germline, CDR1 is MNHEY and CDR2 is SVGAGI. The CDR3 is 15 residues long. The CDR3 sequence: CASSSSGGTLNEQFF.

The genes are TRBV5-1 and TRBJ1-4. This CDR3 region has 14 residues. CDR1 is SGHRS, CDR2 YFSETQ, per germline. The chain's CDR3 is CASSLDRPNEKLFF.

By frequency, this clonotype registers medium-sized (0.01 to 0.1%). The chain recombines TRBV12-3 or TRBV12-4 with TRBJ1-2. The CDR3 totals 13 residues. CDR3 loop: CASSFGSFYGYTF.

The V and J genes are TRBV6-6 and TRBJ2-3; without DNA, the TCRdb call of TRBD1 cannot be checked. CDR3 length: 11 amino acids. The germline V gene encodes CDR1 MNHNY and CDR2 SVGAGI (reference sequence). The CDR3 spells CASGSPDTQYF.

According to its frequency, this clonotype is medium-sized. The chain combines TRBV11-1 with TRBJ2-7; TCRdb proposes TRBD2, but this gene call is untestable without DNA. Germline CDR1 reads SGHAT; CDR2 reads FQDESV (reference sequence). The CDR3 spans 15 residues. The CDR3 sequence: CASSVLRTGAYEQYF.

The J gene is TRBJ2-5, the V gene TRBV19. The CDR3 has 15 residues. In germline, CDR1 is LNHDA, CDR2 SQIVND (reference sequence). CDR3 amino acids: CASSIGQSGFETQYF.

This clonotype counts as medium-sized (0.01 to 0.1%) by frequency. The V and J genes are TRBV7-9 and TRBJ1-1; the D gene TCRdb calls, TRBD1, cannot be checked with no DNA. This CDR3 contains 14 residues. Germline V lookup: CDR1 SEHNR, CDR2 FQNEAQ (reference sequence). CDR3 sequence reads: CASSAQTGSTEAFF. Variable domain in full (rest from reference TRBV7-9 and TRBJ1-1): DTGVSQNPRHKITKRGQNVTFRCDPISEHNRLYWYRQTLGQGPEFLTYFQNEAQLEKSRLLSDRFSAERPKGSFSTLEIQRTEQGDSAMYLCASSAQTGSTEAFFGQGTRLTVV.

By frequency, this clonotype is medium-sized. The chain uses TRBV20-1 and TRBJ2-1; the TCRdb call, TRBD1, lacks DNA for checking. Germline V gives CDR1 DFQATT, CDR2 SNEGSKA (reference sequence). The CDR3 spans 15 residues. CDR3 amino acids: CSASDGGKGNNEQFF.

The J gene is TRBJ2-7, the V gene TRBV18; there is no DNA to check the TCRdb D call of TRBD2. Germline-derived CDR1 and CDR2 are KGHSH and LQKENI. CDR3 length: 14 amino acids. The chain's CDR3 is CASSPLPEGSEQYF.

The chain employs TRBV20-1 and TRBJ2-7; TCRdb names TRBD1, which stays unverified in the absence of DNA. In germline, CDR1 is DFQATT, CDR2 SNEGSKA (reference sequence). This CDR3 has 17 amino acids. This CDR3 is CSARDLGTGFGAYEQYF.

The chain employs TRBV5-1 and TRBJ2-1; as DNA is missing, the TRBD2 call by TCRdb cannot be tested. Germline values: CDR1 SGHRS, CDR2 YFSETQ. This CDR3 has 14 amino acids. The CDR3: CASSQDASFDEQFF.

This clonotype shows up as medium-sized by frequency. The chain employs TRBV7-9 and TRBJ1-6. The CDR3 runs 14 residues. CDR1 is SEHNR and CDR2 is FQNEAQ in the germline V gene (reference sequence). CDR3 loop: CASSLTGDGSPLHF.

This clonotype shows up as medium-sized (0.01 to 0.1%) by frequency. The chain combines TRBV6-5 with TRBJ2-7; TCRdb names TRBD1, which stays unverified in the absence of DNA. The CDR3 runs 13 residues. Germline CDR1 MNHEY, CDR2 SVGAGI. The CDR3 loop is CASSLGRSYEQYF.

The genes are TRBV20-1 and TRBJ1-5; the TRBD1 assignment by TCRdb is unverifiable without DNA. The CDR3 sequence is 17 residues long. Germline V gene sequence: CDR1 DFQATT, CDR2 SNEGSKA (reference sequence). The CDR3 spells CSASVPGQGYGNQPQHF.

The CDR3 spells CASSYSRNNEQFF. The chain is built from TRBV6-2 or TRBV6-3 and TRBJ2-1. Germline CDR1 and CDR2: MNHEY and SVGEGT. CDR3 length equals 13 residues.

The CDR3 sequence is CASSPDPLGGSYGYTF. This chain joins TRBV18 and TRBJ1-2; TCRdb returns TRBD1, unconfirmable since there is no DNA. The germline V gene has CDR1 KGHSH and CDR2 LQKENI. This CDR3 is built from 16 residues.

By frequency, this clonotype registers medium-sized. This chain uses TRBV19 with TRBJ2-1; TCRdb returns TRBD2, unconfirmable since there is no DNA. This CDR3 region has 14 residues. Germline CDR1 is LNHDA and CDR2 is SQIVND (reference sequence). CDR3 in amino acids: CAVGLASYYNEQFF. Together with reference TRBV19 and TRBJ2-1, the CDR3 gives the full variable domain: DGGITQSPKYLFRKEGQNVTLSCEQNLNHDAMYWYRQDPGQGLRLIYYSQIVNDFQKGDIAEGYSVSREKKESFPLTVTSAQKNPTAFYLCAVGLASYYNEQFFGPGTRLTVL.

V is TRBV12-3 or TRBV12-4 and J is TRBJ2-3; TCRdb's D call of TRBD1 is untestable without DNA. The CDR3 has 15 amino acids. CDR3 residues: CASSLSGTGVDTQYF.

The chain uses TRBV7-9 and TRBJ1-1; absent DNA, TCRdb's TRBD1 call cannot be checked. Germline V gene data show CDR1 as SEHNR and CDR2 as FQNEAQ (reference sequence). This CDR3 spans 17 amino acids. The CDR3 is CASSFVISDRGFTEAFF.

This clonotype is labeled medium-sized (0.01 to 0.1%) based on frequency. The chain has TRBV6-1 and TRBJ1-3. The CDR3 runs 12 residues. Germline V gives CDR1 MNHNS, CDR2 SASEGT. The CDR3 here is CASHSSGNTIYF.

The rearrangement joins TRBV28 to TRBJ2-3. The CDR3 has 14 amino acids. Germline loops: CDR1 MDHEN, CDR2 SYDVKM. This CDR3 reads CASSYSASTDTQYF.

The genes are TRBV12-3 or TRBV12-4 and TRBJ2-5. The CDR3 runs 17 residues. This CDR3 is CASSLPPDGVNQETQYF.

V usage is TRBV5-1 and J usage is TRBJ2-7; TCRdb calls TRBD1, which cannot be checked without DNA. Germline CDR1 is SGHRS and CDR2 is YFSETQ. The CDR3 covers 14 residues. CDR3: CASSVRDSSREQYF.

The chain uses TRBV24-1 and TRBJ2-7; TCRdb's D gene call, TRBD2, goes unchecked for lack of DNA. Germline loops: CDR1 KGHDR, CDR2 SFDVKD. The CDR3 loop spans 12 amino acids. CDR3 residues: CATLRAGREQYF.

The genes are TRBV10-3 and TRBJ2-2; TCRdb's assignment of TRBD2 cannot be checked, as there is no DNA. The CDR3 spans 15 residues. In germline, CDR1 is ENHRY, CDR2 SYGVKD. CDR3 in amino acids: CATTPTSGVAGELFF.